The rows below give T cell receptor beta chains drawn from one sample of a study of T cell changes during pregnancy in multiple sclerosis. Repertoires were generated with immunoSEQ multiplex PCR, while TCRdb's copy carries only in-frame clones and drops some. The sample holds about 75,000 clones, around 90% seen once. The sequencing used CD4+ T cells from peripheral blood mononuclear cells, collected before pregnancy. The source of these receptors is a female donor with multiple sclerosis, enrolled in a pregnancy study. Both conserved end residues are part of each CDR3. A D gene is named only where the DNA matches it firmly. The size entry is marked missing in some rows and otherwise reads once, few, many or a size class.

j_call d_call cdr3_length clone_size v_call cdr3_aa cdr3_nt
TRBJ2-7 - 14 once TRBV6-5 CASSYSSGTYERYF TGTGCCAGCAGTTACTCTAGCGGAACCTACGAGCGGTACTTC
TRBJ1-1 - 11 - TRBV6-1 CASRRETIPFF TGTGCCAGCAGGCGGGAGACAATTCCTTTCTTT
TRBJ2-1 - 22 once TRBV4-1 CASSQGPPRGLVGPSSYNEQFF TGCGCCAGCAGCCAAGGTCCTCCGAGAGGGTTGGTCGGCCCGAGCTCCTACAATGAGCAGTTCTTC
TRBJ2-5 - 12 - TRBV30 CAWSVPRSTQYF TGTGCCTGGAGTGTTCCCAGAAGTACCCAGTACTTC
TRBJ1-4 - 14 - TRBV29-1 CSVAHRERAEKLFF TGCAGCGTCGCGCACAGGGAGAGGGCGGAAAAACTGTTTTTT
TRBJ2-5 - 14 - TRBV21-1 CASTPRGPQETQYF TGTGCCAGCACCCCTAGGGGGCCGCAAGAGACCCAGTACTTC
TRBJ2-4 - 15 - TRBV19 CASSIEAGIKNIQYF TGTGCCAGTAGTATAGAGGCAGGAATCAAAAACATTCAGTACTTC
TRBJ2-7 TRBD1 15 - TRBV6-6 CASSYSAGGLYEQYF TGTGCCAGCAGTTACTCGGCAGGGGGCCTCTACGAGCAGTACTTC
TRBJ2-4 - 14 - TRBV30 CAWSVRGAKNIQYF TGTGCCTGGAGTGTAAGGGGGGCCAAAAACATTCAGTACTTC
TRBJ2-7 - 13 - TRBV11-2 CASTQDSSYEQYF TGTGCCAGCACCCAAGACAGCTCCTACGAGCAGTACTTC
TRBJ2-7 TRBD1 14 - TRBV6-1 CASNPGQGFHEQYF TGTGCCAGCAATCCGGGACAGGGATTCCACGAGCAGTACTTC
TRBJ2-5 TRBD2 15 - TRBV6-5 CASSSGGAVRETQYF TGTGCCAGCAGTTCCGGGGGGGCGGTTCGGGAGACCCAGTACTTC
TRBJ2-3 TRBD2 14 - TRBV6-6 CASRTSGGEDTQYF TGTGCCAGCAGAACTAGCGGGGGGGAAGATACGCAGTATTTT
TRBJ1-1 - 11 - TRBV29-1 CSVSEGAEAFF TGCAGCGTTTCCGAGGGGGCTGAAGCTTTCTTT
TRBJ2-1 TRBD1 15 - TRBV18 CASSPLTGGYNEQFF TGTGCCAGCTCACCACTCACAGGGGGATACAATGAGCAGTTCTTC
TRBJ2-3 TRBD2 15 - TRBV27 CATGRWTTQVDTQYF TGTGCCACCGGGAGGTGGACGACCCAGGTCGATACGCAGTATTTT
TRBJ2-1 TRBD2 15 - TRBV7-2 CASSNSGGAINEQFF TGTGCCAGCAGCAACAGCGGGGGGGCCATCAATGAGCAGTTCTTC
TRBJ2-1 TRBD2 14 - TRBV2 CASSPGLAYNEQFF TGTGCCAGCAGCCCGGGACTAGCGTACAATGAGCAGTTCTTC
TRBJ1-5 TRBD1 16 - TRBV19 CASSSKTGALNQPQHF TGTGCCAGTAGTTCTAAAACAGGGGCTCTCAATCAGCCCCAGCATTTT
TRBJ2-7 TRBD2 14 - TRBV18 CASSPTAGGPEQYF TGTGCCAGCTCACCAACAGCGGGGGGGCCTGAGCAGTACTTC
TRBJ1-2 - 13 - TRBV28 CASTEREQYGYTF TGTGCCAGCACCGAAAGGGAGCAATATGGCTACACCTTC
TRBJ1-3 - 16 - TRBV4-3 CASSQDLSGHPNTIYF TGCGCCAGCAGCCAAGATCTATCGGGACATCCAAACACCATATATTTT
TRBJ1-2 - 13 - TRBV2 CASIQGTGYGYTF TGTGCCAGCATACAGGGAACTGGCTATGGCTACACCTTC
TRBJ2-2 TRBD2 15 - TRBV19 CASTLTSGNTGELFF TGTGCCAGTACCCTTACTAGCGGCAACACCGGGGAGCTGTTTTTT
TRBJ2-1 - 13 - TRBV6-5 CASKAGLNNEQFF TGTGCCAGCAAGGCGGGCCTTAACAATGAGCAGTTCTTC
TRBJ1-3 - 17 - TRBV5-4 CASSPGVRPSSGNTIYF TGTGCCAGCAGCCCAGGGGTCCGTCCAAGCTCTGGAAACACCATATATTTT
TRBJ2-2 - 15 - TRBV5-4 CASSLIQGNTGELFF TGTGCCAGCAGCTTAATCCAGGGTAACACCGGGGAGCTGTTTTTT